The rows below give T cell receptor beta chains drawn from one sample of a study of cytomegalovirus exposure and HLA in healthy donors. Data came from immunoSEQ multiplex PCR; TCRdb stores just in-frame clones and leaves some out. Altogether 85,000 to 120,000 clones are present, more than 75% being singletons, with the ten largest covering about 6.1%. The source material was PBMCs. The receptors shown here come from a woman aged 45-59 years in good health and CMV-seropositive. CDR3s include the opening cysteine and the closing phenylalanine or tryptophan. D genes are given only for firm matches. Clone size is not always given. Where it is, it says once, few, many or a class for expanded clones.

clone size,V gene,J gene,D gene,CDR3 protein,CDR3 DNA
NA,TRBV6-6,TRBJ1-6,TRBD1,CASSHGQGANSPLHF,TGTGCCAGCAGCCATGGACAGGGGGCCAATTCACCCCTCCACTTT
NA,TRBV7-9,TRBJ2-3,NA,CASRGGTSTDTQYF,TGTGCCAGCCGAGGGGGAACTAGCACAGATACGCAGTATTTT
NA,TRBV9,TRBJ2-7,TRBD1,CASSIGTGGPFEQYF,TGTGCCAGCAGCATTGGGACAGGGGGACCCTTCGAGCAGTACTTC
NA,TRBV7-9,TRBJ2-7,NA,CASSLRGSTGTEQYF,TGTGCCAGCAGCTTGAGAGGATCAACAGGGACCGAGCAGTACTTC
once,TRBV30,TRBJ2-4,TRBD1,CAWSRDRGNIQYF,TGTGCCTGGAGTCGGGACAGGGGGAACATTCAGTACTTC
NA,TRBV7-2,TRBJ1-2,NA,CASSLATSYGYTF,TGTGCCAGCAGCTTAGCGACTTCCTATGGCTACACCTTC
NA,TRBV5-4,TRBJ1-1,NA,CASSVAGTTEAFF,TGTGCCAGCAGCGTGGCCGGGACAACCGAAGCTTTCTTT
few,TRBV7-3,TRBJ1-6,TRBD1,CASSSDRAASPLHF,TGTGCCAGCAGCTCCGACAGGGCTGCTTCACCCCTCCACTTT
NA,TRBV15,TRBJ2-2,NA,CATSRGAMSGNTGELFF,TGTGCCACCAGCAGAGGGGCTATGAGCGGGAACACCGGGGAGCTGTTTTTT
NA,TRBV6-1,TRBJ1-1,TRBD1,CASSITGEGTEAFF,TGTGCCAGCAGTATTACAGGGGAAGGAACTGAAGCTTTCTTT
NA,TRBV7-6,TRBJ1-2,NA,CASSSRGNYGYTF,TGTGCCAGCAGCTCCAGGGGCAACTATGGCTACACCTTC
NA,TRBV10-3,TRBJ1-5,TRBD1,CAISESTGQAFPQHF,TGTGCCATCAGTGAGTCGACGGGACAGGCTTTCCCCCAGCATTTT
once,TRBV19,TRBJ1-1,TRBD1,CASSRQGAFGNTEAFF,TGTGCCAGTAGTAGACAGGGGGCGTTCGGGAACACTGAAGCTTTCTTT
NA,TRBV28,TRBJ2-7,TRBD1,CASSSPGQVYEQYF,TGTGCCAGCAGTTCGCCGGGACAGGTCTACGAGCAGTACTTC
NA,TRBV9,TRBJ2-3,TRBD1,CASSAQGAFGTDTQYF,TGTGCCAGCAGCGCGCAGGGGGCCTTCGGCACAGATACGCAGTATTTT
NA,TRBV7-2,TRBJ2-1,TRBD1,CASSLVGQVYNEQFF,TGTGCCAGCAGCTTAGTTGGACAGGTCTACAATGAGCAGTTCTTC
NA,TRBV11-2,TRBJ2-7,TRBD2,CASSLAASGSYEQYF,TGTGCCAGCAGCTTAGCGGCTAGCGGCTCCTACGAGCAGTACTTC
NA,TRBV18,TRBJ2-1,NA,CASSPQGAGYNEQFF,TGTGCCAGCTCACCACAAGGGGCAGGCTACAATGAGCAGTTCTTC
NA,TRBV19,TRBJ2-4,NA,CASSILNPGARNIQYF,TGTGCCAGTAGTATTTTGAACCCGGGTGCAAGAAACATTCAGTACTTC
NA,TRBV5-1,TRBJ2-5,TRBD2,CASSFGTSGVRPQETQYF,TGCGCCAGCAGCTTTGGTACTAGCGGGGTACGGCCCCAAGAGACCCAGTACTTC
NA,TRBV15,TRBJ1-6,NA,CATSRGASGSSYNSPLHF,TGTGCCACCAGCAGAGGGGCCAGTGGCAGCTCCTATAATTCACCCCTCCACTTT
NA,TRBV5-5,TRBJ1-5,NA,CASSLGVGGGQPQHF,TGTGCCAGCAGCTTGGGCGTTGGGGGGGGGCAGCCCCAGCATTTT
NA,TRBV2,TRBJ2-5,TRBD1,CASKPGTEETQYF,TGTGCCAGCAAACCTGGGACAGAAGAGACCCAGTACTTC
NA,TRBV19,TRBJ2-7,TRBD2,CASSIEGGRTSGNYEQYF,TGTGCCAGTAGTATAGAGGGCGGAAGGACTAGCGGGAACTACGAGCAGTACTTC
few,TRBV19,TRBJ2-1,TRBD2,CASGYTGLVDEDEQFF,TGTGCCAGTGGATATACGGGACTAGTCGACGAGGATGAGCAGTTCTTC
NA,TRBV7-9,TRBJ2-5,NA,CASSPKRRLQETQYF,TGTGCCAGCAGCCCGAAACGGCGGCTCCAAGAGACCCAGTACTTC
NA,TRBV12-5,TRBJ2-1,TRBD2,CASGLDRVFSGSSSYNEQFF,TGTGCTAGTGGTTTGGATAGAGTATTTAGCGGGTCCAGCTCCTACAATGAGCAGTTCTTC
NA,TRBV18,TRBJ1-6,TRBD1,CASSPIGQGNSPLHF,TGTGCCAGCTCACCAATCGGACAGGGAAATTCACCCCTCCACTTT
NA,TRBV18,TRBJ2-7,NA,CASSAQGLMDEQYF,TGTGCCAGCTCGGCCCAGGGGCTAATGGACGAGCAGTACTTC
NA,TRBV7-6,TRBJ2-7,NA,CASSSGREPYEQYF,TGTGCCAGCAGCTCAGGACGGGAACCCTACGAGCAGTACTTC
NA,TRBV5-1,TRBJ2-2,NA,CASMERNTGELFF,TGCGCCAGCATGGAGCGGAACACCGGGGAGCTGTTTTTT
many,TRBV7-9,TRBJ2-3,TRBD1,CASSPRTGKVDTQYF,TGTGCCAGCAGCCCCCGGACAGGGAAAGTGGATACGCAGTATTTT
NA,TRBV27,TRBJ2-7,NA,CASRTTASYEQYF,TGTGCCAGCAGAACGACAGCTTCCTACGAGCAGTACTTC
NA,TRBV30,TRBJ1-4,TRBD1,CAWSRDRTGNNEKLFF,TGTGCCTGGAGTCGGGACAGGACAGGGAATAATGAAAAACTGTTTTTT
NA,TRBV6-6,TRBJ2-5,TRBD1,CASSLPGQYQETQYF,TGTGCCAGCAGTCTTCCGGGACAGTACCAAGAGACCCAGTACTTC
NA,TRBV25-1,TRBJ1-4,TRBD1,CASTRDRANEKLFF,TGTGCCAGCACTCGGGACAGAGCTAATGAAAAACTGTTTTTT
NA,TRBV23-1,TRBJ1-5,TRBD1,CASSQSTGHSVYRPQHF,TGCGCCAGCAGTCAATCGACAGGGCACAGTGTGTATCGGCCCCAGCATTTT
NA,TRBV27,TRBJ2-5,TRBD1,CASSSPGQGETQYF,TGTGCCAGCAGTTCCCCGGGACAGGGCGAGACCCAGTACTTC
NA,TRBV4-1,TRBJ2-1,NA,CASSLVFASGDEQFF,TGCGCCAGCAGCCTAGTCTTTGCGTCGGGTGATGAGCAGTTCTTC
NA,TRBV30,TRBJ1-2,TRBD1,CAWSSGTVNYGYTF,TGTGCCTGGTCGTCCGGGACAGTCAACTATGGCTACACCTTC
NA,TRBV7-9,TRBJ2-3,TRBD2,CASSLRYKTGTKSTDTQYF,TGTGCCAGCAGCTTGCGGTATAAAACCGGGACTAAGAGCACAGATACGCAGTATTTT
NA,TRBV19,TRBJ1-1,TRBD1,CASSIMGGQGAEAFF,TGTGCCAGTAGTATAATGGGTGGTCAGGGGGCTGAAGCTTTCTTT
NA,TRBV11-2,TRBJ1-5,NA,CASSLAGNQPQHF,TGTGCCAGCAGCTTAGCAGGAAATCAGCCCCAGCATTTT
NA,TRBV6-4,TRBJ1-2,TRBD1,CASSEPGQGTPCF,TGTGCCAGCAGTGAGCCGGGACAGGGGACGCCCTGCTTC
NA,TRBV29-1,TRBJ1-1,NA,CSVGGGLGYTEAFF,TGCAGCGTTGGGGGAGGGCTCGGCTACACTGAAGCTTTCTTT
NA,TRBV7-2,TRBJ1-1,NA,CASSSGRLNTEAFF,TGTGCCAGCAGCTCCGGTCGATTGAACACTGAAGCTTTCTTT
NA,TRBV7-2,TRBJ2-7,TRBD2,CASSPQVAGVTYEQYF,TGTGCCAGCAGCCCACAAGTAGCGGGGGTTACCTACGAGCAGTACTTC
few,TRBV7-3,TRBJ1-1,NA,CASSSRGGGTEAFF,TGTGCCAGCAGCTCCCGGGGGGGTGGCACTGAAGCTTTCTTT
NA,TRBV15,TRBJ1-2,TRBD1,CATSRANPKSTGGAYGYTF,TGTGCCACCAGCAGAGCGAACCCCAAATCCACAGGGGGCGCATATGGCTACACCTTC
NA,TRBV9,TRBJ1-3,NA,CASSVESEGGNTIYF,TGTGCCAGCAGCGTAGAGTCTGAGGGTGGAAACACCATATATTTT
once,TRBV28,TRBJ1-2,NA,CAGANPYGYTF,TGTGCCGGTGCGAATCCATATGGCTACACCTTC